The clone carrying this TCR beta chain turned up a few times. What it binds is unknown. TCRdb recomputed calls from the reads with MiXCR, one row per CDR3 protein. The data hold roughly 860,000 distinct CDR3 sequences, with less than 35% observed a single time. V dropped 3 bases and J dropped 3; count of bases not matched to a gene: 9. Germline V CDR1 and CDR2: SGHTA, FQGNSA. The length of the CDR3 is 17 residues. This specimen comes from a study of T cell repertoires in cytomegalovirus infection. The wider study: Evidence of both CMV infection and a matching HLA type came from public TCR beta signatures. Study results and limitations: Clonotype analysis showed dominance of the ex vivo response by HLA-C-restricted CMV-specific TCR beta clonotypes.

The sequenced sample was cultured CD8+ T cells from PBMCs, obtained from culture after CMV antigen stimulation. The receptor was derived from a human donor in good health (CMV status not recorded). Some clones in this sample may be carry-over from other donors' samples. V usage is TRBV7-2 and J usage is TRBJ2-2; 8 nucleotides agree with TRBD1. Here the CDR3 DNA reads TGTGCCAGCAGCTTTAAGGACAGGGTTCGCGACACCGGGGAGCTGTTTTTT. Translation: CASSFKDRVRDTGELFF.